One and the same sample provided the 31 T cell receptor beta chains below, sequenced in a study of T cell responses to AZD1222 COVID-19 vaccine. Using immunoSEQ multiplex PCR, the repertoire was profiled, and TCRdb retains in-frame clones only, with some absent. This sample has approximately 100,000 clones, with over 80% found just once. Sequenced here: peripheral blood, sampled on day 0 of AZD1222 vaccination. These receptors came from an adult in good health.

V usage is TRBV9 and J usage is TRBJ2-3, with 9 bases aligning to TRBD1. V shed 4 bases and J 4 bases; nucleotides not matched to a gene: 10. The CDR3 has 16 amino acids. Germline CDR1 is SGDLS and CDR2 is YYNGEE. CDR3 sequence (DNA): TGTGCCAGCAGCCCTCAGGGGGGACAGGGTCCAGATACGCAGTATTTT. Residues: CASSPQGGQGPDTQYF.

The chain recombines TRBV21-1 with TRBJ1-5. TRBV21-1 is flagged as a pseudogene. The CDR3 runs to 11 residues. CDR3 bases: TGTGCCAGCAGCATACATCAGCCCCAGCATTTT. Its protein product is CASSIHQPQHF.

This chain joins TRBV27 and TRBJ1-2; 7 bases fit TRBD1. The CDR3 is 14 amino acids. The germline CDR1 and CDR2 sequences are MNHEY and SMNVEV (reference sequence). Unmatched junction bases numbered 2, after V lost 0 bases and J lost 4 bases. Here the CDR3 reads CASSLSGQFYGYTF. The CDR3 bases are TGTGCCAGCAGTTTATCGGGACAGTTCTATGGCTACACCTTC.

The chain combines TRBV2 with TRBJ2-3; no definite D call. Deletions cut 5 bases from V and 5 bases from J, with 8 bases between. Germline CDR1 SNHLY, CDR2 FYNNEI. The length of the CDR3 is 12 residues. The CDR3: CASSRTEDTQYF. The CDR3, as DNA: TGTGCCAGCAGTAGAACGGAAGATACGCAGTATTTT.

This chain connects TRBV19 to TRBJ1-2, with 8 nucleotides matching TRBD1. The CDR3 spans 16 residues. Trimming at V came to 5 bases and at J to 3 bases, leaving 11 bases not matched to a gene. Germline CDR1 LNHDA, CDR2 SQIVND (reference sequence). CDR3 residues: CASSPRTGFRDYGYTF. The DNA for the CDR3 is TGTGCCAGTAGTCCACGGACAGGGTTTAGGGACTATGGCTACACCTTC.

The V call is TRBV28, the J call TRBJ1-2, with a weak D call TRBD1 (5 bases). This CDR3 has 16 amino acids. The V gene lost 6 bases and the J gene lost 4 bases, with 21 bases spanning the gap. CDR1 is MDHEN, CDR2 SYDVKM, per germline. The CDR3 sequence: CASRDSGRGDGYGYTF. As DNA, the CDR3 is TGTGCCAGCAGGGACTCGGGTAGAGGGGACGGCTATGGCTACACCTTC.

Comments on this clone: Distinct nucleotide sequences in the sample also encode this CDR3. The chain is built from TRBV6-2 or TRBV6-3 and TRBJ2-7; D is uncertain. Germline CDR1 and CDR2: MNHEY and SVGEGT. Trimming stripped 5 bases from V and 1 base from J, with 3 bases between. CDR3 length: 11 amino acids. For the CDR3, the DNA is TGTGCCAGCAGTCCATCCTACGAGCAGTACTTC. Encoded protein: CASSPSYEQYF.

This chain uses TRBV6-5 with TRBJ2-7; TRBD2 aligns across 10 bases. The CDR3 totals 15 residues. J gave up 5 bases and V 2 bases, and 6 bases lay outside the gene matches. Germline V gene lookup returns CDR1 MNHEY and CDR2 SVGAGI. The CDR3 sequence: CASSYQREGPNEQYF. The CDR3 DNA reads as TGTGCCAGCAGTTACCAGCGGGAGGGCCCGAACGAGCAGTACTTC.

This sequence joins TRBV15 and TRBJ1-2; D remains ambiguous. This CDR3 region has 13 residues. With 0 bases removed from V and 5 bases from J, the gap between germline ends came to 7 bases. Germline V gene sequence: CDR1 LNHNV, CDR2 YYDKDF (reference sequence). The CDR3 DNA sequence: TGTGCCACCAGCAGAGACAATCCTTATGGCTACACCTTC. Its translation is CATSRDNPYGYTF.

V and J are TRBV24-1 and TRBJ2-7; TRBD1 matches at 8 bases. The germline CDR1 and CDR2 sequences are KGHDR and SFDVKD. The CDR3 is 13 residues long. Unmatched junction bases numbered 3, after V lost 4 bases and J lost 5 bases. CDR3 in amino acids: CATSDLTGDEQYF. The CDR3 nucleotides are TGTGCCACCAGTGACCTGACAGGGGACGAGCAGTACTTC.

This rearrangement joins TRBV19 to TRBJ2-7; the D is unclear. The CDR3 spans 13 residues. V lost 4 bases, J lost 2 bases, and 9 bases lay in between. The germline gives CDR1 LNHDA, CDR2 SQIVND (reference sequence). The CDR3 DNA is TGTGCCAGTAGTAGTGGCTCCACCTACGAGCAGTACTTC. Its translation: CASSSGSTYEQYF.

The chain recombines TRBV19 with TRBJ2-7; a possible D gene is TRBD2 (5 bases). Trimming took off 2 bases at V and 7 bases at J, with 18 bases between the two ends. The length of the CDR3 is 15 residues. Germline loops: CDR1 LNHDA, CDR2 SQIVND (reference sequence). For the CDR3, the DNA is TGTGCCAGTAGTATATCCCCAGCTTTTGCGGGTGAGCAGTACTTC. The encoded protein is CASSISPAFAGEQYF.

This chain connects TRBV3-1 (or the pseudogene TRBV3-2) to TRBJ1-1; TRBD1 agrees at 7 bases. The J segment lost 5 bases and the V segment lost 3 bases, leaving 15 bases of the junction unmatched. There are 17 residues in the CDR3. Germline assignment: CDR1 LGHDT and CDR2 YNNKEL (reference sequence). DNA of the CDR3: TGTGCCAGCAGCCATCCGGGACAGCTTGGGGGAAGGACTGAAGCTTTCTTT. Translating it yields CASSHPGQLGGRTEAFF.

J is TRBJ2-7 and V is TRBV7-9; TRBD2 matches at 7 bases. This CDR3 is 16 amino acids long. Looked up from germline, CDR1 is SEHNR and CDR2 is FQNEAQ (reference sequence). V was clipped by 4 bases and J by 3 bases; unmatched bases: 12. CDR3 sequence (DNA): TGTGCCAGCAGCTCCCTCGGGGGAGGGGACTACTACGAGCAGTACTTC. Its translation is CASSSLGGGDYYEQYF.

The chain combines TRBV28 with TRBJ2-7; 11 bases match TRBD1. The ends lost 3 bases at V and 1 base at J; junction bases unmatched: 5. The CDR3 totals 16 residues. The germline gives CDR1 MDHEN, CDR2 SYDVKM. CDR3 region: CASSLAGTGGSYEQYF. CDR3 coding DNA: TGTGCCAGCAGTTTGGCCGGGACAGGGGGTTCCTACGAGCAGTACTTC. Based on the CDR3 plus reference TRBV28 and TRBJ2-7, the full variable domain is DVKVTQSSRYLVKRTGEKVFLECVQDMDHENMFWYRQDPGLGLRLIYFSYDVKMKEKGDIPEGYSVSREKKERFSLILESASTNQTSMYLCASSLAGTGGSYEQYFGPGTRLTVT.

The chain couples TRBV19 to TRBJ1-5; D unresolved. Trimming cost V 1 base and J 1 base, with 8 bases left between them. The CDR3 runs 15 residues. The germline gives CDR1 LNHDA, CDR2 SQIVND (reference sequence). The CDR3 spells CASSIVARSNQPQHF. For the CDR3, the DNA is TGTGCCAGTAGTATAGTTGCGCGAAGCAATCAGCCCCAGCATTTT.

CDR3 coding DNA: TGTGCCAGCAGCTTTTCGGACGGGGGAAACACCATATATTTT. Residues: CASSFSDGGNTIYF. The chain is built from TRBV7-8 and TRBJ1-3; D not certain. The germline gives CDR1 SGHVS, CDR2 FQNEAQ. The CDR3 runs to 14 residues. Trimming took off 3 bases at V and 4 bases at J, with 10 bases between the two ends.

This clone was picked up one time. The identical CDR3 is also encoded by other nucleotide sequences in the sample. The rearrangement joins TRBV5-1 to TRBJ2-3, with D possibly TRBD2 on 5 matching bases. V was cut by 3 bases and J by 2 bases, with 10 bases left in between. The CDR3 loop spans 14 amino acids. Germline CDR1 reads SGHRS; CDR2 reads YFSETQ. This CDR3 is CASSSPGNTDTQYF. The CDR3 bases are TGCGCCAGCAGCTCCCCCGGGAACACAGATACGCAGTATTTT.

This CDR3 reads CASSLARNSYEQYF. The CDR3 coding sequence is TGTGCCAGCAGTTTAGCCAGGAACTCCTACGAGCAGTACTTC. This rearrangement joins TRBV27 to TRBJ2-7; the D is unclear. The CDR3 loop spans 14 amino acids. The V gene's germline CDR1 is MNHEY and CDR2 SMNVEV (reference sequence). The V end lost 2 bases, the J end lost 0 bases, and 8 bases lay between the germline ends.

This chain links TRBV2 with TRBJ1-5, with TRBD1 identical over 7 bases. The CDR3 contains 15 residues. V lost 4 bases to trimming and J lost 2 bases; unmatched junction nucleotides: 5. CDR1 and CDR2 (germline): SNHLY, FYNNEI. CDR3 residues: CASSVQGVGNQPQHF. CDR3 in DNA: TGTGCCAGCAGTGTTCAGGGGGTGGGCAATCAGCCCCAGCATTTT. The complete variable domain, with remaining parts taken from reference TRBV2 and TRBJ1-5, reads EPEVTQTPSHQVTQMGQEVILRCVPISNHLYFYWYRQILGQKVEFLVSFYNNEISEKSEIFDDQFSVERPDGSNFTLKIRSTKLEDSAMYFCASSVQGVGNQPQHFGDGTRLSIL.

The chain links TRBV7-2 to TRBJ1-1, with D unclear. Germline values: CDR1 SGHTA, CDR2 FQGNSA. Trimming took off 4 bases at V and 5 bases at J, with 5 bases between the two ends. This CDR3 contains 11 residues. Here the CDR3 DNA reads TGTGCCAGCAGCTCTGTGACTGAAGCTTTCTTT. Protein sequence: CASSSVTEAFF.

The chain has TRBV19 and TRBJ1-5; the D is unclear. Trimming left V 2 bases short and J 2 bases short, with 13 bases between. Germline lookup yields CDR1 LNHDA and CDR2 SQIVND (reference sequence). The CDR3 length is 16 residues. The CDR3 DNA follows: TGTGCCAGTAGTATAAATAGCGGGTTTCGCAATCAGCCCCAGCATTTT. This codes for CASSINSGFRNQPQHF.

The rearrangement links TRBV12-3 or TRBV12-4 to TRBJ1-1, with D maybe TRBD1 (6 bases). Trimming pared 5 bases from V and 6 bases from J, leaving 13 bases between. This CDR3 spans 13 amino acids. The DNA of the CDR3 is TGTGCCAGCAGTCCCGGTACAGGGCCTGAAGCTTTCTTT. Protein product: CASSPGTGPEAFF.

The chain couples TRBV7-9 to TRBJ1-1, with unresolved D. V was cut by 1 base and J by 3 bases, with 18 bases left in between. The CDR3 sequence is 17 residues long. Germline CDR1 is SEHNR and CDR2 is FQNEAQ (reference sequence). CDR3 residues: CASSLGNTLPLHTEAFF. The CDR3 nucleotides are TGTGCCAGCAGCTTAGGGAATACTCTTCCATTGCACACTGAAGCTTTCTTT.

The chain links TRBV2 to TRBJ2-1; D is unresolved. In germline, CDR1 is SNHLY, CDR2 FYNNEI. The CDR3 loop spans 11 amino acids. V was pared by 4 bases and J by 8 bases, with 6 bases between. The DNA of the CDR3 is TGTGCCAGCAGTGTGGCCTATGAGCAGTTCTTC. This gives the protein CASSVAYEQFF. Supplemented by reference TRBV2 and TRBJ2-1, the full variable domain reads EPEVTQTPSHQVTQMGQEVILRCVPISNHLYFYWYRQILGQKVEFLVSFYNNEISEKSEIFDDQFSVERPDGSNFTLKIRSTKLEDSAMYFCASSVAYEQFFGPGTRLTVL.

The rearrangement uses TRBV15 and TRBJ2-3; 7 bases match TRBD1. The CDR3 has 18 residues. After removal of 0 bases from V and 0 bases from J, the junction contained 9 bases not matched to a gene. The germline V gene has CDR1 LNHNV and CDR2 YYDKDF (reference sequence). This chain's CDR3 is CATSRDLGDSTSTDTQYF. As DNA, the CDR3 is TGTGCCACCAGCAGAGATCTCGGGGACAGCACTAGCACAGATACGCAGTATTTT. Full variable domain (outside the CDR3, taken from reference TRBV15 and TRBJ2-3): DAMVIQNPRYQVTQFGKPVTLSCSQTLNHNVMYWYQQKSSQAPKLLFHYYDKDFNNEADTPDNFQSRRPNTSFCFLDIRSPGLGDTAMYLCATSRDLGDSTSTDTQYFGPGTRLTVL.

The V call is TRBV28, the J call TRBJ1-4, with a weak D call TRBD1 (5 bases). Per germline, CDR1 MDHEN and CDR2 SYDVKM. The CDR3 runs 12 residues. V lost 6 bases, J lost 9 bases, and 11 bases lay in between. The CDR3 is CASSSGGQKLFF. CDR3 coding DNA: TGTGCCAGCAGCTCTGGGGGACAAAAACTGTTTTTT.

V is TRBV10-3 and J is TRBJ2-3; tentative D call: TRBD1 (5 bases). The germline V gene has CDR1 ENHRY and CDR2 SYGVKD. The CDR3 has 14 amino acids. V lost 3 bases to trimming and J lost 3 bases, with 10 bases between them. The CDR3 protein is CAISDSPGTDTQYF. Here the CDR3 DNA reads TGTGCCATCAGTGATTCCCCAGGGACAGATACGCAGTATTTT.

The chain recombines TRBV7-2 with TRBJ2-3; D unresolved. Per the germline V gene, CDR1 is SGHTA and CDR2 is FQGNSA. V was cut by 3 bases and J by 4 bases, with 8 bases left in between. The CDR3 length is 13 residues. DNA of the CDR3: TGTGCCAGCAGCTTTAATTCGGCAGATACGCAGTATTTT. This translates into CASSFNSADTQYF.

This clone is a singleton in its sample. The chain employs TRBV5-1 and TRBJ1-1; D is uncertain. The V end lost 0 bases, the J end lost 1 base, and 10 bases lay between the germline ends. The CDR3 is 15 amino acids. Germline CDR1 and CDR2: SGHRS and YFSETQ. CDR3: CASSLVSGPNTEAFF. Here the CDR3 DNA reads TGCGCCAGCAGCTTGGTAAGCGGCCCGAACACTGAAGCTTTCTTT.

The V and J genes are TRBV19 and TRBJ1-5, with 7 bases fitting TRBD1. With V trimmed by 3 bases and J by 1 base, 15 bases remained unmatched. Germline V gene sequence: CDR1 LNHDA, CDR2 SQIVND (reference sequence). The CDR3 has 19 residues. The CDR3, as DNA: TGTGCCAGTAGTATTTCCCGACAGGGCATCTTCTTAAGCAATCAGCCCCAGCATTTT. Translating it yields CASSISRQGIFLSNQPQHF. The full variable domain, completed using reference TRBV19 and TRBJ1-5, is DGGITQSPKYLFRKEGQNVTLSCEQNLNHDAMYWYRQDPGQGLRLIYYSQIVNDFQKGDIAEGYSVSREKKESFPLTVTSAQKNPTAFYLCASSISRQGIFLSNQPQHFGDGTRLSIL.